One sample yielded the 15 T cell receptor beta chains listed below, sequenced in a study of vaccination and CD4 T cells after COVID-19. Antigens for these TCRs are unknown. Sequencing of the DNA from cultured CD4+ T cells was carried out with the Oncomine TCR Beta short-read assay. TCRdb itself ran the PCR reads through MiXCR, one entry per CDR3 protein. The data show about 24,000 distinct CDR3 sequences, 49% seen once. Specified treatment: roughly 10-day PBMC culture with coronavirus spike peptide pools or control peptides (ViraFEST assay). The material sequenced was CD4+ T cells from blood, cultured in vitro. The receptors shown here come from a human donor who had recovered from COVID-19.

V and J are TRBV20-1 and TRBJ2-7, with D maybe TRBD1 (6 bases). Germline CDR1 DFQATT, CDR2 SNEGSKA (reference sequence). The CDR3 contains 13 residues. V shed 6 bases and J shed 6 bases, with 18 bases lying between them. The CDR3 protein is CSAVAAGVGEQYF. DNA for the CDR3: TGCAGTGCCGTAGCTGCAGGGGTAGGCGAGCAGTACTTC.

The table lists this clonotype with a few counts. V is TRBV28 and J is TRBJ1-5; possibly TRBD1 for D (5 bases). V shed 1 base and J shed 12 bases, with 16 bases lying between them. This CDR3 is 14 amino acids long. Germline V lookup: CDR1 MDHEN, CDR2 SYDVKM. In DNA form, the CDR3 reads TGTGCCAGCAGTTTATTGGGGGATCTCCTACGCCAGCATTTT. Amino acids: CASSLLGDLLRQHF.

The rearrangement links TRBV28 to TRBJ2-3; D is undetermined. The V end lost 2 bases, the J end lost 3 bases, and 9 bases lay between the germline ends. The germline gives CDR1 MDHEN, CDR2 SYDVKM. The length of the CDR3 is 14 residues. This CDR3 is CASSLIAMTDTQYF. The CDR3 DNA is TGTGCCAGCAGTTTAATTGCTATGACAGATACGCAGTATTTT.

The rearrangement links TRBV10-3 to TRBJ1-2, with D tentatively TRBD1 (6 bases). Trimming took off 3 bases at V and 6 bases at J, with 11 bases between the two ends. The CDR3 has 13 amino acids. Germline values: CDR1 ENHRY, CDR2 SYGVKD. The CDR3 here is CAISDWGADGYTF. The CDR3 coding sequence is TGTGCCATCAGTGATTGGGGGGCTGATGGCTACACCTTC.

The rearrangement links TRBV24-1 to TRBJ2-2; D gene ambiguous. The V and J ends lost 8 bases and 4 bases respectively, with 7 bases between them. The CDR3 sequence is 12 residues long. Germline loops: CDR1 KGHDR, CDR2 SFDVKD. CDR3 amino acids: CATKSATGELFF. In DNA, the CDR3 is TGTGCCACCAAGTCGGCCACCGGGGAGCTGTTTTTT.

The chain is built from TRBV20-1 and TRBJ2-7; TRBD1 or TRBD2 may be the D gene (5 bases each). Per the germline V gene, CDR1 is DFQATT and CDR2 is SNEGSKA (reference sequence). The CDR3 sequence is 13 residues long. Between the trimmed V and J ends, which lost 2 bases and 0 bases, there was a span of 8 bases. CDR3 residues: CSARKGTSYEQYF. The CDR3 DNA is TGCAGTGCTAGAAAAGGGACCTCCTACGAGCAGTACTTC.

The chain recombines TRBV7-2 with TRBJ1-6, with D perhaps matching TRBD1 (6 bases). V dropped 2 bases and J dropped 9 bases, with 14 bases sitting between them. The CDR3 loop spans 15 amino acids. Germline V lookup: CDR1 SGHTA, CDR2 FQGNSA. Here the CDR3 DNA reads TGTGCCAGCAGCTTAACCCAGGGGTCGGCTTCACCCCTCCACTTT. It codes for CASSLTQGSASPLHF.

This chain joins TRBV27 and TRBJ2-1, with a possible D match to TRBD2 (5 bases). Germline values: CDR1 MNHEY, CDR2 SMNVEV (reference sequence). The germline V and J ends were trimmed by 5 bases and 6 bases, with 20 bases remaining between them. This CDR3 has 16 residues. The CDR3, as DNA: TGTGCCAGCAGTCGCCAAAGCAGGAGGCTCGGCAATGAGCAGTTCTTC. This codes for CASSRQSRRLGNEQFF.

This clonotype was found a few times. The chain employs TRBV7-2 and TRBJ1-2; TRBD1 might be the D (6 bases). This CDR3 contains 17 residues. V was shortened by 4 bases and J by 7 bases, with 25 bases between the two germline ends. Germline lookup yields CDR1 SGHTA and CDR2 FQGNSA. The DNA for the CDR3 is TGTGCCAGCAGCTCCCCGCCCGGCAGGCGGGGGCAGAGTGGCTACACCTTC. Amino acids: CASSSPPGRRGQSGYTF.

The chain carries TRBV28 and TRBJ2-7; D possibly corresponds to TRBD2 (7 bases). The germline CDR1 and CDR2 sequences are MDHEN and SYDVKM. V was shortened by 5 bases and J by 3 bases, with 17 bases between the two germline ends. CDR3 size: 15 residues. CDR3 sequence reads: CASSIPRGAHYEQYF. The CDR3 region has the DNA TGTGCCAGCAGTATACCACGGGGGGCCCACTACGAGCAGTACTTC.

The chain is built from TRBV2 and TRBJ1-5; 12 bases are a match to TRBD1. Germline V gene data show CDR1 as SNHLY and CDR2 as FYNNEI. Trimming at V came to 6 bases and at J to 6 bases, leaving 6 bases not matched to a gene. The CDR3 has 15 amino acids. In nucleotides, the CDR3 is TGTGCCAGCAGACCGGGACAGGGGGCGGGTCAGCCCCAGCATTTT. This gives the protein CASRPGQGAGQPQHF.

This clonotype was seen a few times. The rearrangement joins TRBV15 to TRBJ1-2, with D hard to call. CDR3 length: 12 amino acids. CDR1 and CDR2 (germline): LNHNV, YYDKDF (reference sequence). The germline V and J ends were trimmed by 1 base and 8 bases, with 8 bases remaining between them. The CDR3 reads CATSRGGRGYTF. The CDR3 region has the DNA TGTGCCACCAGCAGAGGGGGTCGGGGCTACACCTTC.

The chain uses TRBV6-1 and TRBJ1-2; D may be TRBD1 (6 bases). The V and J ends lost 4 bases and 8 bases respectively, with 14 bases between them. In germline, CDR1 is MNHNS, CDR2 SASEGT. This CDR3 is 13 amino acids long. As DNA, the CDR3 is TGTGCCAGCAGTGTAGAGTCCAGGGGCGGCTACACCTTC. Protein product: CASSVESRGGYTF.

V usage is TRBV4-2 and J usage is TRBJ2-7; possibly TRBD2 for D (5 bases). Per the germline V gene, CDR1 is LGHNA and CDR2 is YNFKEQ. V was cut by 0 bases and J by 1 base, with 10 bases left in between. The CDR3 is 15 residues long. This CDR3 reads CASSQDPGDSYEQYF. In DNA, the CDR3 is TGTGCCAGCAGCCAAGATCCCGGGGATTCCTACGAGCAGTACTTC.

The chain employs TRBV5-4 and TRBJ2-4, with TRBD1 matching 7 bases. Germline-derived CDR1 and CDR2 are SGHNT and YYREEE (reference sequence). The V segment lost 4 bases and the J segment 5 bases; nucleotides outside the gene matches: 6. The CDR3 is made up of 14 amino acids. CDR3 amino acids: CASSDPRGQNIQYF. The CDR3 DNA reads TGTGCCAGCAGCGACCCGAGGGGGCAAAACATTCAGTACTTC.